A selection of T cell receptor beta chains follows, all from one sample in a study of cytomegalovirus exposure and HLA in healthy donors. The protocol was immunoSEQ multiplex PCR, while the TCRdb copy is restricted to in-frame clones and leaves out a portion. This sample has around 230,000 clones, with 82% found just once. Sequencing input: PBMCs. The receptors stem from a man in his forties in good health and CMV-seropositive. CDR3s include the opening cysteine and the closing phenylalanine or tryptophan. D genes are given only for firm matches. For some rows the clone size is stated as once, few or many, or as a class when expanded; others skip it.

CDR3: CASSQVKQADQEQYF; DNA: TGCGCCAGCAGCCAAGTAAAACAGGCTGATCAGGAGCAGTACTTC; V: TRBV4-1; J: TRBJ2-7; size: -; D: -
CDR3: CASSLISETQYF; DNA: TGTGCCAGCAGCTTAATCTCTGAGACCCAGTACTTC; V: TRBV7-9; J: TRBJ2-5; size: -; D: -
CDR3: CASSLGGRVRNTEAFF; DNA: TGTGCCAGCAGCTTGGGGGGGCGGGTGAGGAACACTGAAGCTTTCTTT; V: TRBV5-4; J: TRBJ1-1; size: few; D: -
CDR3: CASSLSPLGGGHEKLFF; DNA: TGTGCCAGCAGCTTATCCCCCCTTGGCGGAGGCCACGAAAAACTGTTTTTT; V: TRBV7-9; J: TRBJ1-4; size: -; D: -
CDR3: CASSQDPSGSASGTQYF; DNA: TGCGCCAGCAGCCAAGACCCCTCGGGCTCAGCTAGCGGTACGCAGTATTTT; V: TRBV4-1; J: TRBJ2-3; size: -; D: TRBD2
CDR3: CASSGATGQSPLHF; DNA: TGTGCCAGTAGTGGGGCCACAGGGCAATCACCCCTCCACTTT; V: TRBV19; J: TRBJ1-6; size: -; D: -
CDR3: CASSPREGDRDSYEQYF; DNA: TGTGCCAGCTCACCAAGGGAGGGGGACAGGGACTCCTACGAGCAGTACTTC; V: TRBV18; J: TRBJ2-7; size: -; D: TRBD1
CDR3: CASRGDTFNQPQHF; DNA: TGTGCCAGCAGGGGCGACACCTTCAATCAGCCCCAGCATTTT; V: TRBV2; J: TRBJ1-5; size: -; D: -
CDR3: CSVAGFSGNTIYF; DNA: TGCAGCGTGGCAGGGTTCTCTGGAAACACCATATATTTT; V: TRBV29-1; J: TRBJ1-3; size: -; D: -
CDR3: CASSFRDRSSYNEQFF; DNA: TGTGCCAGCAGCTTTCGGGACAGGAGCTCCTACAATGAGCAGTTCTTC; V: TRBV4-2; J: TRBJ2-1; size: -; D: TRBD1
CDR3: CASSPDSEYYNEQFF; DNA: TGTGCCAGCAGCCCCGATAGCGAGTATTACAATGAGCAGTTCTTC; V: TRBV7-3; J: TRBJ2-1; size: -; D: -
CDR3: CASSSTGLAGYEQYF; DNA: TGTGCCAGCAGCTCAACGGGACTAGCGGGTTACGAGCAGTACTTC; V: TRBV7-9; J: TRBJ2-7; size: -; D: TRBD2
CDR3: CASSPWGSPAGANVLTF; DNA: TGTGCCAGCAGTCCCTGGGGCTCCCCGGCCGGGGCCAACGTCCTGACTTTC; V: TRBV27; J: TRBJ2-6; size: -; D: -
CDR3: CSATGLQQFF; DNA: TGCAGTGCTACGGGACTTCAGCAGTTCTTC; V: TRBV20-1; J: TRBJ2-1; size: -; D: -
CDR3: CASSPQGWNTEAFF; DNA: TGTGCCAGCAGTCCACAGGGTTGGAACACTGAAGCTTTCTTT; V: TRBV25-1; J: TRBJ1-1; size: few; D: -
CDR3: CASSLGGLYNYGYTF; DNA: TGTGCCAGTAGTCTCGGGGGGCTATATAACTATGGCTACACCTTC; V: TRBV19; J: TRBJ1-2; size: -; D: -
CDR3: CSVVPWGPRNEQFF; DNA: TGCAGCGTTGTCCCCTGGGGGCCGCGCAATGAGCAGTTCTTC; V: TRBV29-1; J: TRBJ2-1; size: -; D: -
CDR3: CASSFPGASGSDGNEQFF; DNA: TGTGCCAGCAGTTTCCCGGGGGCTAGCGGGAGCGATGGCAATGAGCAGTTCTTC; V: TRBV27; J: TRBJ2-1; size: -; D: TRBD2
CDR3: CASSWRDRATEAFF; DNA: TGTGCCAGCAGCTGGAGAGACAGAGCCACTGAAGCTTTCTTT; V: TRBV5-4; J: TRBJ1-1; size: -; D: -
CDR3: CASGLQGRETQYF; DNA: TGTGCTAGTGGTTTACAGGGGCGAGAGACCCAGTACTTC; V: TRBV12-5; J: TRBJ2-5; size: -; D: TRBD1
CDR3: CASSEGWAATNEQFF; DNA: TGTGCCAGCAGTGAAGGCTGGGCAGCTACTAATGAGCAGTTCTTC; V: TRBV6-1; J: TRBJ2-1; size: -; D: -
CDR3: CASDRETQYF; DNA: TGTGCCAGCGATCGGGAGACCCAGTACTTC; V: TRBV6-1; J: TRBJ2-5; size: -; D: -
CDR3: CASSEPNRVGETQYF; DNA: TGTGCCAGCAGTGAACCGAACAGGGTTGGAGAGACCCAGTACTTC; V: TRBV25-1; J: TRBJ2-5; size: -; D: -
CDR3: CASSLAVQGETQYF; DNA: TGCGCCAGCAGCTTGGCCGTACAGGGGGAGACCCAGTACTTC; V: TRBV5-1; J: TRBJ2-5; size: -; D: TRBD1
CDR3: CAWEGDFREAFF; DNA: TGTGCCTGGGAGGGGGATTTCCGTGAAGCTTTCTTT; V: TRBV30; J: TRBJ1-1; size: -; D: -
CDR3: CASSYVVRVGELFF; DNA: TGTGCCAGCAGTTACGTGGTCAGGGTCGGGGAGCTGTTTTTT; V: TRBV6-5; J: TRBJ2-2; size: -; D: -
CDR3: CASSLPGGTDTQYF; DNA: TGTGCCAGCTCCCTGCCGGGTGGCACAGATACGCAGTATTTT; V: TRBV18; J: TRBJ2-3; size: -; D: -
CDR3: CASSSPGQLYEQYF; DNA: TGTGCCAGCAGTTCCCCGGGACAGCTCTACGAGCAGTACTTC; V: TRBV6-5; J: TRBJ2-7; size: -; D: TRBD1
CDR3: CASSSLGQTVSGYTF; DNA: TGTGCCAGCAGTTCACTGGGACAGACCGTCTCGGGCTACACCTTC; V: TRBV6-1; J: TRBJ1-2; size: -; D: TRBD1
CDR3: CASSQAEGPKGTDTQYF; DNA: TGTGCCAGCAGCCAAGCGGAGGGGCCGAAGGGCACAGATACGCAGTATTTT; V: TRBV4-2; J: TRBJ2-3; size: -; D: -
CDR3: CASSLAVDRGSQPQHF; DNA: TGTGCCAGCAGCTTGGCCGTCGACAGGGGTAGTCAGCCCCAGCATTTT; V: TRBV5-8; J: TRBJ1-5; size: -; D: TRBD1
CDR3: CASSLVGVMNTEAFF; DNA: TGCGCCAGCAGCTTGGTAGGAGTTATGAACACTGAAGCTTTCTTT; V: TRBV5-1; J: TRBJ1-1; size: -; D: -